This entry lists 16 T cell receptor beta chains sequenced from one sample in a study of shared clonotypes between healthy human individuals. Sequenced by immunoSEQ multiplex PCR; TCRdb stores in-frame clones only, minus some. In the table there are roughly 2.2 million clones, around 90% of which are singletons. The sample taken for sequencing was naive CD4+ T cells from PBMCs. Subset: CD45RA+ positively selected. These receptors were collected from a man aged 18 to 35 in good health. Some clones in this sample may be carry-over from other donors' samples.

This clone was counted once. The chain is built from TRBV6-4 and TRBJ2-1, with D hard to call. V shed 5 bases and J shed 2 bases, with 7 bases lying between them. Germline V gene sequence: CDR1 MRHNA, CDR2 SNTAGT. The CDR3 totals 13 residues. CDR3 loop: CASSSHTYNEQFF. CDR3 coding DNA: TGTGCCAGCAGTTCCCATACCTACAATGAGCAGTTCTTC.

CDR3 protein: CASSSTGVGEKLFF. CDR3 nucleotides: TGTGCCAGCAGCTCGACAGGGGTCGGTGAAAAACTGTTTTTT. This chain uses TRBV5-8 with TRBJ1-4; 8 bases are a match to TRBD1. The junction had 5 bases not matched to a gene; V was cut back by 3 bases and J by 7 bases. CDR1 SGHTS and CDR2 YDEGEE come from the germline V gene. The CDR3 totals 14 residues.

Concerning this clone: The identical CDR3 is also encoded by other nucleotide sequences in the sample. The DNA of the CDR3 is TGTGCCAGCAGCCTCCAGGGGGCCTACAATGAGCAGTTCTTC. It translates to CASSLQGAYNEQFF. V and J are TRBV11-2 and TRBJ2-1; 7 bases line up with TRBD1. From germline, CDR1 is SGHAT and CDR2 FQNNGV. The CDR3 sequence is 14 residues long. Trimming cost V 5 bases and J 2 bases; bases outside gene matches: 3.

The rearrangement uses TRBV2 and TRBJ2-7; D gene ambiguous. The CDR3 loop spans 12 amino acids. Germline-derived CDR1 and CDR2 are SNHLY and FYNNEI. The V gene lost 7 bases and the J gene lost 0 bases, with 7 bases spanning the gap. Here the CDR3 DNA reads TGTGCCAGCATCGGCGGCTCCTACGAGCAGTACTTC. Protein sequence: CASIGGSYEQYF.

The CDR3 DNA follows: TGCAGCGTCAACGGACAGGGCTACGAGCAGTACTTC. Protein product: CSVNGQGYEQYF. The chain links TRBV29-1 to TRBJ2-7; 8 positions agree with TRBD1. This CDR3 has 12 residues. The J segment lost 3 bases and the V segment lost 6 bases, leaving 4 bases of the junction unmatched. CDR1 is SQVTM, CDR2 ANQGSEA, per germline.

The CDR3: CASSFGLGGGYTF. DNA of the CDR3: TGCGCCAGCAGCTTCGGATTGGGAGGGGGCTACACCTTC. The chain recombines TRBV5-1 with TRBJ1-2, with D unresolved. Trimming cost V 2 bases and J 8 bases, with 13 bases left between them. Germline CDR1 and CDR2: SGHRS and YFSETQ. This CDR3 spans 13 amino acids.

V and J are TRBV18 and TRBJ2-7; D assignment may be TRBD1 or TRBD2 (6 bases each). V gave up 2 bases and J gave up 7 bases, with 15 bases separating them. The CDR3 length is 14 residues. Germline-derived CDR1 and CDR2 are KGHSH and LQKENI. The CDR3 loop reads CASSPATGAEEQYF. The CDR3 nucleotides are TGTGCCAGCTCACCAGCAACGGGGGCTGAGGAGCAGTACTTC.

The CDR3 spells CASSQNRDQPQHF. For the CDR3, the DNA is TGTGCCAGCAGCCAAAACCGGGATCAGCCCCAGCATTTT. The chain carries TRBV7-2 and TRBJ1-5; no definite D call. Looked up from germline, CDR1 is SGHTA and CDR2 is FQGNSA. With 5 bases removed from V and 5 bases from J, the gap between germline ends came to 10 bases. This CDR3 contains 13 residues.

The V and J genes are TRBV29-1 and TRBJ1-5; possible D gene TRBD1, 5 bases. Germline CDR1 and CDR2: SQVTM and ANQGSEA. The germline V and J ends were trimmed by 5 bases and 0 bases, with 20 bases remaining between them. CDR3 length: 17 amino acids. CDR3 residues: CSVLLGEQTTSNQPQHF. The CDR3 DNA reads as TGCAGCGTTCTGTTGGGGGAACAGACTACTAGCAATCAGCCCCAGCATTTT. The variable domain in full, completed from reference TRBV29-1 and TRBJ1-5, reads SAVISQKPSRDICQRGTSLTIQCQVDSQVTMMFWYRQQPGQSLTLIATANQGSEATYESGFVIDKFPISRPNLTFSTLTVSNMSPEDSSIYLCSVLLGEQTTSNQPQHFGDGTRLSIL.

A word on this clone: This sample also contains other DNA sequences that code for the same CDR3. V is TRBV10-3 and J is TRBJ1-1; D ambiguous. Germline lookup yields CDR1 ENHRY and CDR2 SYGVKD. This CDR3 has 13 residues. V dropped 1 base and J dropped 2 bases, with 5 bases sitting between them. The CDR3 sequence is CAISEYSNTEAFF. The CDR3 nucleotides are TGTGCCATCAGTGAGTATAGTAACACTGAAGCTTTCTTT.

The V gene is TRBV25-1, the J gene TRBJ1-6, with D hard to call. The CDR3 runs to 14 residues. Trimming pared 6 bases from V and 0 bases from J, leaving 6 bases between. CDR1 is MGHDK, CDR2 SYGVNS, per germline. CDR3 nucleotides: TGTGCCAGCAGCCACCACTCCTATAATTCACCCCTCCACTTT. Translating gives CASSHHSYNSPLHF.

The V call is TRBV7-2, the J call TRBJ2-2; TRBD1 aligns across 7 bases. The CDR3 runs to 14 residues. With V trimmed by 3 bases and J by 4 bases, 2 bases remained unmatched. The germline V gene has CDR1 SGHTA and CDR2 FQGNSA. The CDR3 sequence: CASSLGQPTGELFF. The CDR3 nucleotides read TGTGCCAGCAGCTTGGGACAGCCCACCGGGGAGCTGTTTTTT.

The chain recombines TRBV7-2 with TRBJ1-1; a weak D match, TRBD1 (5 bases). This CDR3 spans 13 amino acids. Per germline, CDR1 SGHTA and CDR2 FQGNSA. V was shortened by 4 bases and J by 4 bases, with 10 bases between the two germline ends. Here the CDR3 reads CASSSIGGTEAFF. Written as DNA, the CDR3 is TGTGCCAGCAGCTCCATCGGGGGCACTGAAGCTTTCTTT. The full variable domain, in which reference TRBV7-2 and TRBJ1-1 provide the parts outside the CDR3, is GAGVSQSPSNKVTEKGKDVELRCDPISGHTALYWYRQSLGQGLEFLIYFQGNSAPDKSGLPSDRFSAERTGGSVSTLTIQRTQQEDSAVYLCASSSIGGTEAFFGQGTRLTVV.

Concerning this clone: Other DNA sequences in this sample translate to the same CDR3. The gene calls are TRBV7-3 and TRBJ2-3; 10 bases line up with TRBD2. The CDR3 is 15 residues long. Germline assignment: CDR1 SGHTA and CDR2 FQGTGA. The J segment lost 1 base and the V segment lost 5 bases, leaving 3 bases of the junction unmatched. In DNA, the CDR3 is TGTGCCAGCAGCCTTGGGACTAGCGGCACAGATACGCAGTATTTT. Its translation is CASSLGTSGTDTQYF.

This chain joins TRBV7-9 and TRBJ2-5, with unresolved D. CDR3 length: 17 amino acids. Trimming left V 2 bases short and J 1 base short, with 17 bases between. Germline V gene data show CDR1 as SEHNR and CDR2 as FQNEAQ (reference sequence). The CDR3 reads CASSLSFRPPTQETQYF. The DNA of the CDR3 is TGTGCCAGCAGCTTATCCTTCAGACCCCCGACCCAAGAGACCCAGTACTTC.

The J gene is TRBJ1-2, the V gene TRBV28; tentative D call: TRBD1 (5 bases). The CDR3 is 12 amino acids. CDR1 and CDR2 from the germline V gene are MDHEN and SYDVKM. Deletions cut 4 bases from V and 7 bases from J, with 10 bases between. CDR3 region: CASSSREIGYTF. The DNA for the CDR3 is TGTGCCAGCAGTTCCAGGGAAATTGGCTACACCTTC.